This T cell receptor beta chain comes out of a study of response to subunit inactivated influenza vaccine. Findings and caveats of the study: A suggestion made by the authors is that each seasonal influenza vaccination recruits few new T cells.

The CDR3 is 12 residues long. The V end was cut by 3 bases, the J end by 12 bases, with 14 bases between. TCRdb reanalysed the RT-PCR reads using MiXCR and keeps one entry per CDR3 protein. This table has hundreds of thousands of distinct CDR3 sequences, around 14% appearing once. In the case of this clonotype: No antigen is known for it.

The rearrangement links TRBV12-3 or TRBV12-4 to TRBJ1-1; possible D gene TRBD1, 5 bases. The source of this sequence is a man aged 45 to 65 who received an inactivated influenza vaccine. This sample comprised PBMCs from blood, obtained 11 to 12 days after vaccination. The CDR3 coding sequence is TGTGCCAGCAGTTTCGGGACGGATGTATCTTTCTTT. This gives the protein CASSFGTDVSFF.